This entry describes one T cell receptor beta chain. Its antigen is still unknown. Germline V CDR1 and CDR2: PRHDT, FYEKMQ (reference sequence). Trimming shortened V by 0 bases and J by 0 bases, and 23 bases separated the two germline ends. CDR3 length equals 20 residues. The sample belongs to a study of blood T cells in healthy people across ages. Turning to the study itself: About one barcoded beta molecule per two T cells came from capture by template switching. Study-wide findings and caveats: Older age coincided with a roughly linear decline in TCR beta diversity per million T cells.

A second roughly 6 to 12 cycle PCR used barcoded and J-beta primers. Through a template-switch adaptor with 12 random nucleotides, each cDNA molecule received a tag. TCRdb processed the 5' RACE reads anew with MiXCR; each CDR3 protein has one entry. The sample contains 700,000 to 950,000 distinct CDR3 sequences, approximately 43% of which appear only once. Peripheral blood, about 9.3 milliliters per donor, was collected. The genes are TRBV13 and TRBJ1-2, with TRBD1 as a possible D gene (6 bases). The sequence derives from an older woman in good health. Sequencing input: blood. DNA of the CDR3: TGTGCCAGCAGCTTAGGCTACGGGATTCAGGGGATCCCATCTAACTATGGCTACACCTTC. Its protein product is CASSLGYGIQGIPSNYGYTF.